These T cell receptor beta chains were read from a single sample in a study of Ad26.COV2.S vaccination and SARS-CoV-2 variants. Assay: immunoSEQ multiplex PCR; the TCRdb copy retains only in-frame clones and omits some. In the table there are about 680,000 clones, roughly 90% of which are singletons. Source: peripheral blood, taken in a trial of Ad26.COV2.S vaccine versus placebo. These receptors all stem from a person aged 18-65 years who received the Ad26.COV2.S COVID-19 vaccine or a placebo. Both conserved end residues are trimmed from each CDR3.

V	J	CDR3
TRBV6-2/TRBV6-3	TRBJ1-2	ASSRTRKGYGYT
TRBV3-1/TRBV3-2	TRBJ2-7	ASSPTVWGMNSGANGEQY
TRBV6-2/TRBV6-3	TRBJ1-5	ASSYSPGHAFVPQH
TRBV5-1	TRBJ2-5	ASKPGNQETQY
TRBV7-9	TRBJ2-7	ASTSDRVGYEQY
TRBV12-2	TRBJ1-6	ASRTRTGRPLH
TRBV3-1/TRBV3-2	TRBJ1-4	ASSQAGETANEKLF
TRBV12-3/TRBV12-4	TRBJ2-3	ASTLLGGDTQY
TRBV7-2	TRBJ2-3	ASSFGRDTQY
TRBV4-2	TRBJ2-7	ASSQVRQGASGEQY
TRBV30	TRBJ2-1	AWSARYNEQF
TRBV6-5	TRBJ2-1	ATIPGGGEQF
TRBV19	TRBJ2-3	ASSIKEVGGSPPTTDTQY
TRBV7-8	TRBJ2-3	ASSRLEATRADTQY
TRBV27	TRBJ2-3	ASSLSGTSGADTQY
TRBV27	TRBJ1-2	ASSVLQGADGYT
TRBV7-9	TRBJ2-7	ASSLGRGPIYEQY
TRBV5-6	TRBJ2-5	ASSLDRGQETQY
TRBV15	TRBJ1-1	ATSREGQGSTEAF
TRBV11-3	TRBJ2-1	ASSLEGSYNEQF
TRBV19	TRBJ2-6	ASSIQVSGANVLT
TRBV6-6	TRBJ1-2	ASSITGTRGYT
TRBV9	TRBJ2-1	ASSVGSSGGYNEQF
TRBV27	TRBJ2-7	ASSSRTSSYEQY
TRBV5-1	TRBJ1-1	ASSVMGQHPEKAF
TRBV9	TRBJ1-4	ASSFRAAANEKLF
TRBV9	TRBJ2-5	ASSSHRRGVGETQY
TRBV2	TRBJ2-7	ASTRQLTYEQY
TRBV27	TRBJ2-1	ASSLAWGNEQF
TRBV6-6	TRBJ1-2	ASSYRAGYT
TRBV5-1	TRBJ2-1	ASSLLAGAYNEQF
TRBV25-1	TRBJ1-2	ASSEYRFYGYT
TRBV19	TRBJ1-4	ASSILRGKKLF
TRBV7-2	TRBJ2-1	ASLVSSYNEQF
TRBV3-1/TRBV3-2	TRBJ2-7	ASSQGRDFFYEQY
TRBV5-4	TRBJ1-2	ASSQGQAHYGYT
TRBV7-9	TRBJ2-7	ASSHTGLVSYEQY
TRBV5-1	TRBJ2-7	ASSRSGGAYEQY
TRBV7-9	TRBJ2-3	ASGLAVTDTQY
TRBV2	TRBJ2-7	ASSEAASPGAGIYEQY
TRBV5-1	TRBJ2-5	ASSYGTGKETQY
TRBV15	TRBJ2-1	ATRRDSYNEQF
TRBV7-9	TRBJ2-3	ASSDSNTDTQY
TRBV4-2	TRBJ2-7	ASSPGRIWAYEQY
TRBV6-5	TRBJ2-1	ASTGTSANNEQF
TRBV5-1	TRBJ2-5	ASSEGPTRETQY
TRBV18	TRBJ2-7	ASSPSVSYEQY
TRBV6-5	TRBJ1-1	ASTFSDGTEAF
TRBV25-1	TRBJ2-5	ASSDRGATWTQY
TRBV5-1	TRBJ2-3	ASSFGITDTQY
TRBV7-9	TRBJ2-3	ASSDRDSLYTDTQY
TRBV3-1/TRBV3-2	TRBJ1-2	ASSQEWTGFGYT
TRBV30	TRBJ1-3	AWSVRGPGHSGNTIY